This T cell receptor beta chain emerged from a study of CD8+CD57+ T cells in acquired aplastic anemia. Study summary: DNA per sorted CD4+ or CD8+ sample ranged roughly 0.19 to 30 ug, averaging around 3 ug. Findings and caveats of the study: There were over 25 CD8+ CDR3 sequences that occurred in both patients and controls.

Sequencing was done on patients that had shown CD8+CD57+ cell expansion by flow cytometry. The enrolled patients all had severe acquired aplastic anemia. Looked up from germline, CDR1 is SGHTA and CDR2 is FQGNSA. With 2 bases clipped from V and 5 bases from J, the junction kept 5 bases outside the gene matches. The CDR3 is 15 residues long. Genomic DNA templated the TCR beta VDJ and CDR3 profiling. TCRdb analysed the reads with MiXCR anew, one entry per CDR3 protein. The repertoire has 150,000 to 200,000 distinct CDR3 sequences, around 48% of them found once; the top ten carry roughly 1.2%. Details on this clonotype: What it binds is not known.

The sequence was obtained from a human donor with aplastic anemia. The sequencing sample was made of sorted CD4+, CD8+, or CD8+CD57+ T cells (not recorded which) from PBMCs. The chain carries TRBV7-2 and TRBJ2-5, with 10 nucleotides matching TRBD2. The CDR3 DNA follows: TGTGCCAGCAGCTTAACTAGCGGGGAGTTCGAGACCCAGTACTTC. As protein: CASSLTSGEFETQYF.